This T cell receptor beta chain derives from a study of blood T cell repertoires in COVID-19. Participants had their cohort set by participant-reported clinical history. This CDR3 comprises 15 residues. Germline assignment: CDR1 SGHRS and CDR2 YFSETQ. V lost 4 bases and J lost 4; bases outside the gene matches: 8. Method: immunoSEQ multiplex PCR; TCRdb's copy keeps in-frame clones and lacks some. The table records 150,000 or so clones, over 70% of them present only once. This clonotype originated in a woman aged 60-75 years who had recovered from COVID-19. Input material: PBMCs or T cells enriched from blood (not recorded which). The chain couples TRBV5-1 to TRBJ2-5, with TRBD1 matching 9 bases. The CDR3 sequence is CASSPRTGAVETQYF. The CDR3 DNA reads TGCGCCAGCAGCCCTCGGACAGGGGCCGTAGAGACCCAGTACTTC.